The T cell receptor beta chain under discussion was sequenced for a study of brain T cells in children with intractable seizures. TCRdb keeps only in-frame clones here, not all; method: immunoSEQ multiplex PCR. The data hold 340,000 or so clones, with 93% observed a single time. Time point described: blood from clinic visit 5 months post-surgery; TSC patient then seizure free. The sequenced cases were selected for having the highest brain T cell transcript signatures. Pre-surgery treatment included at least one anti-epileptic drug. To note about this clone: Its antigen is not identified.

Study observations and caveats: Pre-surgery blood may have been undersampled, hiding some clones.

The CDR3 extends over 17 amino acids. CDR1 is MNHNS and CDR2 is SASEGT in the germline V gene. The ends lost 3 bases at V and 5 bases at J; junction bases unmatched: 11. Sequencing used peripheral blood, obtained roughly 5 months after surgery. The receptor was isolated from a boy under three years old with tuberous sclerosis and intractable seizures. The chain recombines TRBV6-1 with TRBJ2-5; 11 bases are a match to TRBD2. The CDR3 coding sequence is TGTGCCAGCAGTGAGTTGTCTAGCGGGAGGACAGGGGAGACCCAGTACTTC. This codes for CASSELSSGRTGETQYF.